The 28 T cell receptor beta chains reported below all come from one sample, sequenced in a study of vaccination effects on CD4 cells after COVID-19. No antigen has been identified for these receptors. The table came from immunoSEQ multiplex PCR; TCRdb's copy has only in-frame clones and leaves some out. The repertoire holds tens of thousands of clones, with 55% to 75% as singletons. Antigen-specific CD4+ T cells were first expanded with viral peptide pools by the ViraFEST assay and only then sequenced. CD4+ T cells were isolated after around ten days of culture. Negative nucleocapsid antibody tests before and after vaccination confirmed no previous SARS-CoV-2 infection. The sequencing here drew on CD4+ T cells from PBMCs cultured with SARS-CoV-2 spike peptides, taken before COVID-19 vaccination. All receptors come from a human donor who received a COVID-19 vaccine.

In its sample, this clone was seen once. The chain joins TRBV20-1 to TRBJ1-1, with unresolved D. Germline CDR1 is DFQATT and CDR2 is SNEGSKA (reference sequence). The CDR3 spans 14 residues. V was pared by 3 bases and J by 0 bases, with 11 bases between. The CDR3 region is CSASITSLNTEAFF. In DNA form, the CDR3 reads TGCAGTGCTAGTATTACCAGCTTGAACACTGAAGCTTTCTTT.

V usage is TRBV29-1 and J usage is TRBJ1-4, with 8 bases that match TRBD1. There are 13 residues in the CDR3. CDR1 and CDR2 (germline): SQVTM, ANQGSEA. The V and J ends lost 3 bases and 7 bases, in that order; junction bases with no gene match: 4. This CDR3 is CSVDRGQGEKLFF. The CDR3 region has the DNA TGCAGCGTTGACAGGGGGCAAGGTGAAAAACTGTTTTTT.

The rearrangement uses TRBV10-3 and TRBJ1-5; 7 bases are shared with TRBD1. The CDR3 is 14 amino acids. Germline V gene data show CDR1 as ENHRY and CDR2 as SYGVKD. V lost 5 bases, J lost 1 base, and 2 bases stayed unmatched. The CDR3 DNA sequence: TGTGCCATCAGTCAGGGACAGAGCAATCAGCCCCAGCATTTT. Encoded protein: CAISQGQSNQPQHF.

V is TRBV7-6 and J is TRBJ2-5; TRBD2 aligns across 7 bases. Germline V gene lookup returns CDR1 SGHVS and CDR2 FNYEAQ. V was pared by 1 base and J by 4 bases, with 9 bases of the junction left unmatched. The CDR3 is 16 amino acids. CDR3 sequence (DNA): TGTGCCAGCAGCTTAGGAGGCGGGGGTTCGGGAGAGACCCAGTACTTC. It is translated as CASSLGGGGSGETQYF.

The J gene is TRBJ2-1, the V gene TRBV18; the D gene is possibly TRBD2 (6 bases). V gave up 1 base and J gave up 9 bases, with 16 bases separating them. Germline V CDR1 and CDR2: KGHSH, LQKENI. CDR3 length: 15 residues. The CDR3 is CASSPRASVDTEQFF. As DNA, the CDR3 is TGTGCCAGCTCACCACGGGCTAGCGTTGACACTGAGCAGTTCTTC.

This clone was recorded once. The CDR3 DNA reads as TGTGCCAGCATCCTTAGTCCGGGACAGGGAAGGAATGGCTACACCTTC. This gives the protein CASILSPGQGRNGYTF. The V and J genes are TRBV7-2 and TRBJ1-2; TRBD1 aligns across 9 bases. Trimming took 7 bases from V and 6 from J; bases not matched to a gene: 15. This CDR3 contains 16 residues. Looked up from germline, CDR1 is SGHTA and CDR2 is FQGNSA.

This chain connects TRBV6-6 to TRBJ1-6; TRBD1 matches 7 bases. CDR3 length: 14 residues. Germline lookup yields CDR1 MNHNY and CDR2 SVGAGI (reference sequence). V was pared by 9 bases and J by 7 bases, with 9 bases of the junction left unmatched. The CDR3 nucleotides read TGTGCCAGTCGGGACAGAAGATTAAATTCACCCCTCCACTTT. Translating gives CASRDRRLNSPLHF.

This chain uses TRBV18 with TRBJ1-1; 11 bases are a match to TRBD1. Germline V gene data show CDR1 as KGHSH and CDR2 as LQKENI. The CDR3 runs to 15 residues. V shed 5 bases and J 5 bases; nucleotides not matched to a gene: 7. The DNA for the CDR3 is TGTGCCAGCTCATCACTGGACAGGGGGCGGACTGAAGCTTTCTTT. Translation gives CASSSLDRGRTEAFF.

V usage is TRBV27 and J usage is TRBJ2-1; D is uncertain. The V gene lost 6 bases and the J gene lost 0 bases, with 15 bases spanning the gap. The germline gives CDR1 MNHEY, CDR2 SMNVEV (reference sequence). The CDR3 sequence is 16 residues long. CDR3 bases: TGTGCCAGCAGCCCGACATTTATGAGCTCCTACAATGAGCAGTTCTTC. It translates to CASSPTFMSSYNEQFF.

This chain uses TRBV2 with TRBJ2-3; perhaps TRBD2 as D (6 bases). Germline V CDR1 and CDR2: SNHLY, FYNNEI. Trimming removed 8 bases from V and 4 bases from J, with 16 bases in between. This CDR3 is built from 14 residues. This CDR3 reads CASRGGLASDTQYF. CDR3 coding DNA: TGTGCCAGCCGAGGCGGGCTAGCGTCAGATACGCAGTATTTT.

The gene calls are TRBV19 and TRBJ2-3; perhaps TRBD1 as D (5 bases). V lost 6 bases and J 0 bases, leaving 13 bases between the germline ends. The CDR3 sequence is 15 residues long. The germline gives CDR1 LNHDA, CDR2 SQIVND (reference sequence). CDR3 region: CASREAGFSTDTQYF. The CDR3 coding sequence is TGTGCCAGTAGGGAAGCAGGGTTTAGCACAGATACGCAGTATTTT.

V and J are TRBV30 and TRBJ2-1; D perhaps matches TRBD1 (5 bases). V shed 1 base and J shed 6 bases, with 10 bases lying between them. The germline V gene encodes CDR1 GTSNPN and CDR2 SVGIG (reference sequence). The CDR3 has 13 amino acids. The CDR3 DNA follows: TGTGCCTGGAGTGAGGGGCTACCCAATGAGCAGTTCTTC. This translates into CAWSEGLPNEQFF.

This chain joins TRBV3-1 (or the pseudogene TRBV3-2) and TRBJ2-6; D is undetermined. The CDR3 totals 13 residues. Between the trimmed V and J ends, which lost 1 base and 5 bases, there was a span of 3 bases. Germline values: CDR1 LGHDT, CDR2 YNNKEL (reference sequence). The CDR3 here is CASSQGRANVLTF. The CDR3 DNA sequence: TGTGCCAGCAGCCAAGGCAGGGCCAACGTCCTGACTTTC.

Of note for this clone: A read error may produce the germline difference seen at one junction end. V is TRBV7-7 and J is TRBJ2-1; TRBD2 matches at 9 bases. This CDR3 contains 18 residues. Germline V gene lookup returns CDR1 SSHAT and CDR2 FNYEAQ (reference sequence). The CDR3 DNA follows: TGTGCTAGCAGCTTAGGTCGGCTTGGGCGGGAGGGCCCCAATGAGCAGTTCTTC. It yields the protein CASSLGRLGREGPNEQFF.

The genes are TRBV6-5 and TRBJ1-1, with D unresolved. The length of the CDR3 is 14 residues. Germline V gene data show CDR1 as MNHEY and CDR2 as SVGAGI. V shed 9 bases and J shed 1 base, with 15 bases lying between them. The CDR3 DNA reads as TGTGCCAGTTCCCCCGCACTAGGGAACACTGAAGCTTTCTTT. It is translated as CASSPALGNTEAFF.

This clone was seen more than once but under ten times. This chain connects TRBV19 to TRBJ1-2; 7 positions match TRBD1. This CDR3 has 13 amino acids. In germline, CDR1 is LNHDA, CDR2 SQIVND (reference sequence). The junction had 5 bases not matched to a gene; V was cut back by 7 bases and J by 3 bases. The CDR3 nucleotides read TGTGCCAGTACCAGGACAGGTGACTATGGCTACACCTTC. Translated, it gives CASTRTGDYGYTF.

This clone was picked up a small number of times. The rearrangement links TRBV11-2 to TRBJ1-2, with D uncertain. Germline V gives CDR1 SGHAT, CDR2 FQNNGV. The CDR3 loop spans 14 amino acids. Trimming pared 0 bases from V and 3 bases from J, leaving 8 bases between. The CDR3 reads CASSLEQEYYGYTF. CDR3 bases: TGTGCCAGCAGCTTAGAACAAGAATACTATGGCTACACCTTC.

A few counts support this clone. The V gene is TRBV24-1, the J gene TRBJ2-7, with D hard to call. V lost 5 bases to trimming and J lost 2 bases, with 6 bases between them. This CDR3 contains 12 residues. The germline gives CDR1 KGHDR, CDR2 SFDVKD. The CDR3 DNA reads TGTGCCACCAGTGCCAGTCCCTACGAGCAGTACTTC. This sequence encodes CATSASPYEQYF.

The rearrangement links TRBV19 to TRBJ2-5; D gene ambiguous. Germline-derived CDR1 and CDR2 are LNHDA and SQIVND (reference sequence). The CDR3 consists of 13 residues. Trimming left V 3 bases short and J 4 bases short, with 9 bases between. In DNA, the CDR3 is TGTGCCAGTAGTATGGGTTTAGGAGAGACCCAGTACTTC. It encodes CASSMGLGETQYF.

J is TRBJ1-3 and V is TRBV5-1, with TRBD1 matching over 8 bases. The CDR3 length is 14 residues. J lost 9 bases, V lost 1 base, and 6 bases had no gene match. Per the germline V gene, CDR1 is SGHRS and CDR2 is YFSETQ. CDR3 loop: CASSLTGGVLTIYF. The CDR3 coding sequence is TGCGCCAGCAGCTTGACAGGGGGAGTCCTCACCATATATTTT.

The rearrangement joins TRBV29-1 to TRBJ1-3, with a tentative D call TRBD1 (5 bases). Germline V gene data show CDR1 as SQVTM and CDR2 as ANQGSEA. Trimming cost V 3 bases and J 15 bases, with 15 bases left between them. The CDR3 has 11 residues. The CDR3 DNA reads TGCAGCGTTGAGGCGGGGGGACCAAAATATTTT. This translates into CSVEAGGPKYF.

This sequence joins TRBV7-2 and TRBJ2-1; D call uncertain. The CDR3 sequence is 16 residues long. The V gene lost 1 base and the J gene lost 4 bases, with 14 bases spanning the gap. Germline V lookup: CDR1 SGHTA, CDR2 FQGNSA. CDR3 in DNA: TGTGCCAGCAGCTTAGTGGGCTCCTACGGGTACAATGAGCAGTTCTTC. This translates into CASSLVGSYGYNEQFF.

This chain connects TRBV12-3 or TRBV12-4 to TRBJ1-2; D call uncertain. V shed 1 base and J shed 7 bases, with 7 bases lying between them. This CDR3 region has 12 residues. CDR3 in amino acids: CASSLVPSGYTF. DNA of the CDR3: TGTGCCAGCAGTTTAGTCCCGAGTGGCTACACCTTC.

The rearrangement links TRBV28 to TRBJ2-5, with D perhaps matching TRBD1 (6 bases). Per the germline V gene, CDR1 is MDHEN and CDR2 is SYDVKM. V was pared by 4 bases and J by 5 bases, with 14 bases between. The CDR3 is 14 residues long. CDR3 sequence (DNA): TGTGCCAGCAGTTCGAGTTGGCAGGGGGAGACCCAGTACTTC. This encodes CASSSSWQGETQYF.

This clone was seen only a few times. The chain joins TRBV12-3 or TRBV12-4 to TRBJ1-2; D uncertain. The CDR3 has 12 amino acids. V gave up 0 bases and J gave up 1 base, with 0 bases separating them. The CDR3 spells CASSLANYGYTF. The DNA of the CDR3 is TGTGCCAGCAGTTTAGCTAACTATGGCTACACCTTC.

The chain carries TRBV7-8 and TRBJ2-7; no firm D call. This CDR3 spans 16 amino acids. Germline V gene sequence: CDR1 SGHVS, CDR2 FQNEAQ. V was trimmed by 0 bases and J by 0 bases, leaving 12 bases between them. CDR3 protein: CASSLAWTSSSYEQYF. In nucleotides, the CDR3 is TGTGCCAGCAGCTTAGCCTGGACCTCTAGCTCCTACGAGCAGTACTTC.

CDR3 coding DNA: TGTGCCAGCAGCGCGGGACTTAGGGACGATGAGCAGTTCTTC. It specifies CASSAGLRDDEQFF. This chain links TRBV5-4 with TRBJ2-1; the D gene is possibly TRBD2 (6 bases). This CDR3 contains 14 residues. Trimming cost V 4 bases and J 8 bases, with 16 bases left between them. CDR1 is SGHNT and CDR2 is YYREEE in the germline V gene (reference sequence).

This rearrangement joins TRBV28 to TRBJ1-1; no definite D call. Germline V gene data show CDR1 as MDHEN and CDR2 as SYDVKM. V dropped 6 bases and J dropped 1 base, with 12 bases sitting between them. This CDR3 is built from 14 residues. The CDR3 region has the DNA TGTGCCAGCAGCAACGGACGGTGGAACACTGAAGCTTTCTTT. Protein product: CASSNGRWNTEAFF.